This TCR beta chain emerged from a study of graft-versus-host responses after intestinal transplantation (dated by TCRdb to about 2021). Regarding the study in general: Recipients received multivisceral, liver-intestinal, or isolated intestinal transplants. After intestinal transplantation, graft-versus-host and host-versus-graft alloreactive T cell clones were followed in the graft, circulation and bone marrow using bulk TCR-beta CDR3 sequencing. Alloreactive clones were identified by sequencing pre-transplant mixed lymphocyte reaction products and comparing them with unstimulated pre-transplant donor and recipient T cells. A cohort of 20 to 25 intestinal transplant recipients, including one retransplant, was enrolled, and a few patients lacking pretransplant specimens were excluded. Every recipient was given anti-thymocyte globulin induction, followed by 3 to 4 years of maintenance tacrolimus and steroids. Donor T cell macrochimerism was defined as a peak of at least 4% donor T cells among recipient peripheral blood mononuclear cells. Instead of going to the commercial service, samples from three later patients were sequenced in-house on an Illumina MiSeq and processed with MiXCR.

Blood samples were collected up to 4 times in the first month after transplant and then at least monthly when available. The library was built by means of the immunoSEQ multiplex PCR assay. Adaptive Biotechnologies carried out high-throughput TCR-beta CDR3 sequencing of genomic DNA for most patients. The original methods were these. TCR sequencing data were retrieved from Adaptive's ImmunoSEQ software for more than 15 patients, whereas a few other patients were processed with MiXCR and VDJtools. Because the origin of CDR3 nucleotide sequences shared between donor and recipient could not be assigned, those sequences were removed. To be classed as alloreactive, a clone needed at least 2-fold expansion over unstimulated cells and a minimum CFSE-low frequency of 0.002% (template counts) or 0.001% (read counts). Clones detected in sequenced pre-transplant spleen, lymph node, or MLR CFSE-low populations of the donor or recipient were defined as mappable. Cumulative frequency of alloreactive clones was calculated as a percentage of all sequences weighted by copy number. This immuneACCESS table, as held by TCRdb, lists in-frame sequences with V and J called but not all clones. Of the missing ones, under half trace to an unresolved V gene in checked studies; the others have no known cause. Clone size and V and J calls were adopted from that table, with D and trimming inferred from the DNA. The sample yields approximately 3,500 clones; over 90% were counted once. Less than 1.5% of the sample is held by the ten biggest clonotypes.

There are 11 amino acids in the CDR3, from cysteine to phenylalanine inclusive. The DNA shown is the 33-base CDR3, in frame from base 1. CDR1 and CDR2, looked up from the germline V gene (reference sequence), are LNHDA and SQIVND. V drops 8 bases and J drops 6 bases, leaving 10 bases in between. As concerns this clone: Which antigen it targets is not known. No clone much larger than this one lies a single base away; base qualities are absent.

General study outcomes and caveats: GvH clones were detected in recipient bone marrow, and some appeared earlier in ileal mucosa or blood, consistent with an intestinal mucosal origin. In patients with donor T cell macrochimerism, the allografts had high GvH to HvG T cell clonal ratios. Conclusions were limited by the relatively low number and heterogeneity of intestinal transplant patients. Early after transplant, peak levels of circulating GvH clones were found to be associated with declines in HvG clones.

The sequenced sample was PBMCs, obtained 11 days after intestinal transplantation. Rearrangement joined TRBV19 to TRBJ1-2; the D gene is perhaps TRBD1, from 5 matching bases. The receptor was derived from a human patient who received an intestinal transplant, so some T cells may come from the graft donor. CDR3 loop: CASGDGHGYTF. Here is the DNA: TGTGCCAGTGGGGACGGGCATGGCTACACCTTC.